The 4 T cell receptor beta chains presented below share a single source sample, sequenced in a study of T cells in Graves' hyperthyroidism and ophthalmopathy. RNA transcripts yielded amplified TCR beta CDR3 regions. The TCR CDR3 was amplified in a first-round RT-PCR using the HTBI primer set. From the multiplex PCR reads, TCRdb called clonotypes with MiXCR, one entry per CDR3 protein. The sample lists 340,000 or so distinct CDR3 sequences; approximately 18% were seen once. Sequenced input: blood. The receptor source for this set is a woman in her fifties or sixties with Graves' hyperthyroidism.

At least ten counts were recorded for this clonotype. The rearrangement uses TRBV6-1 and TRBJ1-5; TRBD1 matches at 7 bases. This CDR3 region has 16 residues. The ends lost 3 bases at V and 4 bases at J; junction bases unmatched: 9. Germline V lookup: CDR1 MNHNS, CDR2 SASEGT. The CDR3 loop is CASSDLGGKDNQPQHF. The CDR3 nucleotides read TGTGCCAGCAGTGATTTAGGGGGCAAGGATAATCAGCCCCAGCATTTT.

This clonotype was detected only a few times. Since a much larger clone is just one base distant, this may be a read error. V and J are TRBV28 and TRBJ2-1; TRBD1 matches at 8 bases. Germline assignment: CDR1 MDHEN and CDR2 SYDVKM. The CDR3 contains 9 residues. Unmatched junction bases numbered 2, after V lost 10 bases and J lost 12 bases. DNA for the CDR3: TGTGCCACACAGGGGGGGCAGTTCTTC. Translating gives CATQGGQFF. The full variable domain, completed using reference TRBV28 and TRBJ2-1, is DVKVTQSSRYLVKRTGEKVFLECVQDMDHENMFWYRQDPGLGLRLIYFSYDVKMKEKGDIPEGYSVSREKKERFSLILESASTNQTSMYLCATQGGQFFGPGTRLTVL.

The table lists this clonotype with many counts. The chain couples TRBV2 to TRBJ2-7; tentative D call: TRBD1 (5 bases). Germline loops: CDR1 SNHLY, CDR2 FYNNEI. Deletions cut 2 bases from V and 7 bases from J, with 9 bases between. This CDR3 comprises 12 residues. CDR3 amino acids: CASSEIPGEQYF. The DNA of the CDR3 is TGTGCCAGCAGTGAAATCCCAGGGGAGCAGTACTTC.

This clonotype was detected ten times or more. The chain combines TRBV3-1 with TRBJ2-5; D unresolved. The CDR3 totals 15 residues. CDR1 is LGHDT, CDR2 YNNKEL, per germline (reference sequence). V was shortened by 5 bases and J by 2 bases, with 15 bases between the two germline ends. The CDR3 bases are TGTGCCAGCAGCTCTGTATGGGATAATCAAGAGACCCAGTACTTC. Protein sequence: CASSSVWDNQETQYF.